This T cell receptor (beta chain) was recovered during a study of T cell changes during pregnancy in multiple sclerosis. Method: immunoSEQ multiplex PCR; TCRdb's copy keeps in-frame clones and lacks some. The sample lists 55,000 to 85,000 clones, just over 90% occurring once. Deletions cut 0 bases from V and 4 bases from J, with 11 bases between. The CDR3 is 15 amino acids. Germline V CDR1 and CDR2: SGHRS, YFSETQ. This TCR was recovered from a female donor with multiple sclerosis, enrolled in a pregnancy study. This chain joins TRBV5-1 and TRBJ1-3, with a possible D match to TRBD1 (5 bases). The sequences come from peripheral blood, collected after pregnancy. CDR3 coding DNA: TGCGCCAGCAGCTTGGACGGGGGTTCAGGAAACACCATATATTTT. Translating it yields CASSLDGGSGNTIYF.